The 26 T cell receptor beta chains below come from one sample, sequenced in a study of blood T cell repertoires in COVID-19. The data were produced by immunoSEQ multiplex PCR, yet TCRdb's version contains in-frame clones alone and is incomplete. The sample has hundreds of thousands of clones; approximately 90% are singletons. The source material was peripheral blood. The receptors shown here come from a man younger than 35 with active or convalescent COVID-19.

CDR3 nucleotides: TGTGCCAGTAGAGCCGCCGGGACAGGCGATTACAATGAGCAGTTCTTC. It yields the protein CASRAAGTGDYNEQFF. This sequence joins TRBV19 and TRBJ2-1, with 8 bases lining up with TRBD1. The CDR3 is 16 amino acids. CDR1 and CDR2 from the germline V gene are LNHDA and SQIVND (reference sequence). Germline trimming cut 6 bases from V and 4 bases from J; bases unmatched to any gene: 11.

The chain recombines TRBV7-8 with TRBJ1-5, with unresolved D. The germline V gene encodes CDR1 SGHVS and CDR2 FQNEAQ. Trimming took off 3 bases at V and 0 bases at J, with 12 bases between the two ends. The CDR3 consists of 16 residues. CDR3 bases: TGTGCCAGCAGCTTGGCCTGGCAGGCTAGCAATCAGCCCCAGCATTTT. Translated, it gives CASSLAWQASNQPQHF.

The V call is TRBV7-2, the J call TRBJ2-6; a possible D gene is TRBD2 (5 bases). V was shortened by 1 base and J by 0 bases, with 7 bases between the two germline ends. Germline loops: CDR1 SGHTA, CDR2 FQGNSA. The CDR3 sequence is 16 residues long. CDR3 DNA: TGTGCCAGCAGCTTAGTAGCGCGCTCTGGGGCCAACGTCCTGACTTTC. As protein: CASSLVARSGANVLTF.

In DNA form, the CDR3 reads TGTGCCAGCAGGGAATGGACTAGCTACAATGAGCAGTTCTTC. Its translation: CASREWTSYNEQFF. The chain recombines TRBV6-8 with TRBJ2-1; 7 bases line up with TRBD2. Germline CDR1 is MNHGY and CDR2 is SAAAGT. J lost 3 bases, V lost 6 bases, and 5 bases had no gene match. The CDR3 consists of 14 residues.

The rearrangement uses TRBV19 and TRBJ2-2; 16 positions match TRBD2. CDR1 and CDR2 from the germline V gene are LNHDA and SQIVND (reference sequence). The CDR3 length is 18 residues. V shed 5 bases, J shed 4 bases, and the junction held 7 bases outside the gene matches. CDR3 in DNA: TGTGCCAGTAGTTGGGGACTAGCGGGAGGGGGAGGCACCGGGGAGCTGTTTTTT. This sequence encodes CASSWGLAGGGGTGELFF.

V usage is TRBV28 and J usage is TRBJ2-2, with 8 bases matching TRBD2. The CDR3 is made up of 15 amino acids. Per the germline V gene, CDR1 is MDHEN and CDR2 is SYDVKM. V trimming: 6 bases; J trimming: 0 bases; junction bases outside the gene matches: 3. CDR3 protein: CASRPGLANTGELFF. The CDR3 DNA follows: TGTGCCAGCAGACCGGGACTAGCGAACACCGGGGAGCTGTTTTTT.

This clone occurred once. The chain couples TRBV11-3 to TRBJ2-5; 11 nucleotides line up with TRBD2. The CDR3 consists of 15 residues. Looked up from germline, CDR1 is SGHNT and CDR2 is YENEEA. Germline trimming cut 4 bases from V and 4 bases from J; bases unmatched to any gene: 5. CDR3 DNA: TGTGCCAGCAGCTATAAAGGACTAGCGGGAGAGACCCAGTACTTC. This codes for CASSYKGLAGETQYF.

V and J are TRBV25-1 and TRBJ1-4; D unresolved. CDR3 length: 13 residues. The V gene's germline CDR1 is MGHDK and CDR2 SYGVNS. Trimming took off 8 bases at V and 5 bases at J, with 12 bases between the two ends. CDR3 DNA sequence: TGTGCCAGCGCAAACAGAGAGAATGAAAAACTGTTTTTT. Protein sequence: CASANRENEKLFF.

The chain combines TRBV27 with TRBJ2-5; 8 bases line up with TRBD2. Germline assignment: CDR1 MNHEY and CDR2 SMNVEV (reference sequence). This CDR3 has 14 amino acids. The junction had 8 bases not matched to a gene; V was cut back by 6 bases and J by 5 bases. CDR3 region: CASRPRGGWETQYF. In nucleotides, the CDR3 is TGTGCCAGCAGGCCTCGGGGGGGCTGGGAGACCCAGTACTTC.

The CDR3 reads CASSTLRGEETQYF. In nucleotides, the CDR3 is TGTGCCAGCAGTACACTCCGGGGGGAAGAGACCCAGTACTTC. The V and J genes are TRBV27 and TRBJ2-5; TRBD2 matches at 7 bases. CDR3 length: 14 amino acids. Germline CDR1 and CDR2: MNHEY and SMNVEV (reference sequence). V dropped 5 bases and J dropped 3; count of bases not matched to a gene: 6.

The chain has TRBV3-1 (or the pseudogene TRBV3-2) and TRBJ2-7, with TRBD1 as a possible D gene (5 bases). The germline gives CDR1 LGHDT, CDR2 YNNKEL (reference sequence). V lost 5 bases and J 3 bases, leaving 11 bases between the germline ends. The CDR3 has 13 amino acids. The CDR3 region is CASSSRRGYEQYF. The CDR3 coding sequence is TGTGCCAGCAGCTCACGAAGGGGCTACGAGCAGTACTTC.

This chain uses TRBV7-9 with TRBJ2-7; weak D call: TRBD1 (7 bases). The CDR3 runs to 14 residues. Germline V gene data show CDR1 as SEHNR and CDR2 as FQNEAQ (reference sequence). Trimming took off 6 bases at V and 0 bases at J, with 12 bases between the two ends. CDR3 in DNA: TGTGCCAGCAGACGCGGGGACAGCTCCTACGAGCAGTACTTC. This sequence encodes CASRRGDSSYEQYF.

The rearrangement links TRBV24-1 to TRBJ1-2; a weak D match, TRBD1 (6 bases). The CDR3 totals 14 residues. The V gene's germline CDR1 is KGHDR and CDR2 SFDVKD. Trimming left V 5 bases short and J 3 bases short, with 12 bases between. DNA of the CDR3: TGTGCCACCAGTGTTCGTAACAGGGACTATGGCTACACCTTC. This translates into CATSVRNRDYGYTF.

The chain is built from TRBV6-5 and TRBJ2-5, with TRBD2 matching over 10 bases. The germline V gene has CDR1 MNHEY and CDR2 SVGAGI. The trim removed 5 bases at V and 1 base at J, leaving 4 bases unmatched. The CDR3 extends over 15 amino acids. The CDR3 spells CASSLTSGVQETQYF. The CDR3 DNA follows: TGTGCCAGCAGTCTCACTAGCGGGGTCCAAGAGACCCAGTACTTC.

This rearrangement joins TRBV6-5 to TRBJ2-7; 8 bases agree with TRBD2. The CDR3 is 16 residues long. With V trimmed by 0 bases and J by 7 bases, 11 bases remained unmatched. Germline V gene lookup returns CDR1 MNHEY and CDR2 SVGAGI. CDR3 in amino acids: CASSYSGRTSSEEQYF. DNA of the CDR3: TGTGCCAGCAGTTACTCAGGAAGGACTAGCTCTGAAGAGCAGTACTTC.

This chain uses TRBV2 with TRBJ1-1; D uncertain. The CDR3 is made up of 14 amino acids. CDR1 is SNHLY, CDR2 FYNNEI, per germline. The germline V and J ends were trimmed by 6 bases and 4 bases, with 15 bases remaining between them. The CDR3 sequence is CASRKGRAGTEAFF. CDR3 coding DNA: TGTGCCAGCAGAAAAGGGAGGGCTGGCACTGAAGCTTTCTTT. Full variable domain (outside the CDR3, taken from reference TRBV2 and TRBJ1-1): EPEVTQTPSHQVTQMGQEVILRCVPISNHLYFYWYRQILGQKVEFLVSFYNNEISEKSEIFDDQFSVERPDGSNFTLKIRSTKLEDSAMYFCASRKGRAGTEAFFGQGTRLTVV.

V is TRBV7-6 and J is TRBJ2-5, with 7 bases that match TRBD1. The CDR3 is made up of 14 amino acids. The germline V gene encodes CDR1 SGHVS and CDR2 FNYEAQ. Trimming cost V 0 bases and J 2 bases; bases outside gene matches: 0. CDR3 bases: TGTGCCAGCAGCTTAGCGGGACAGCAAGAGACCCAGTACTTC. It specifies CASSLAGQQETQYF. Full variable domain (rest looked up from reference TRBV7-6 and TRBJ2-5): GAGVSQSPRYKVTKRGQDVALRCDPISGHVSLYWYRQALGQGPEFLTYFNYEAQQDKSGLPNDRFSAERPEGSISTLTIQRTEQRDSAMYRCASSLAGQQETQYFGPGTRLLVL.

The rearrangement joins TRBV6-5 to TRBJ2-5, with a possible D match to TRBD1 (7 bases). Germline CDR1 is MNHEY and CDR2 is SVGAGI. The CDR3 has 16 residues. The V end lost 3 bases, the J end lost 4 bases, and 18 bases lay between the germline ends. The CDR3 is CASSYWLEGAGETQYF. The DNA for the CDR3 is TGTGCCAGCAGTTATTGGCTGGAGGGGGCCGGAGAGACCCAGTACTTC.

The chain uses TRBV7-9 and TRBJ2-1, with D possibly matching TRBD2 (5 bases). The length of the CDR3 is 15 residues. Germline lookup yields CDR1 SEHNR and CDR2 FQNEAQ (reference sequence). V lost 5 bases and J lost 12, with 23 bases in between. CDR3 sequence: CASSPFQVTSGRQFF. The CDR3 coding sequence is TGTGCCAGCAGCCCCTTCCAAGTCACCTCGGGGAGGCAGTTCTTC.

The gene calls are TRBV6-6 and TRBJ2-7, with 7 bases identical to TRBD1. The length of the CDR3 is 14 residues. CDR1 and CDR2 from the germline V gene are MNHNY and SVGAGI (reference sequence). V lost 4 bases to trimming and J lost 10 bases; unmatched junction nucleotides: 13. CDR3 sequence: CASSSGQWVSLQYF. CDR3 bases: TGTGCCAGCAGTTCGGGACAGTGGGTTAGTCTACAGTACTTC.

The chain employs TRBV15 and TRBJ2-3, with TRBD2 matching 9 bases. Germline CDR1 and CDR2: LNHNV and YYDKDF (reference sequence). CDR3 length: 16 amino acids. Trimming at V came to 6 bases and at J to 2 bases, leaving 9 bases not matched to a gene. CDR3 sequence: CATRRGLAGSTDTQYF. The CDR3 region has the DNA TGTGCCACCAGGAGGGGGCTAGCGGGGTCCACAGATACGCAGTATTTT.

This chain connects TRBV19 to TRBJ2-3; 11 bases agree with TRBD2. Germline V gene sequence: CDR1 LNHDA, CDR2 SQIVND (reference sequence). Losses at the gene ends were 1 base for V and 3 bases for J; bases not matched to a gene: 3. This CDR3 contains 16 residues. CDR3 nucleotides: TGTGCCAGTAGTATAGGTCTAGCGGGGGGTACAGATACGCAGTATTTT. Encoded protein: CASSIGLAGGTDTQYF.

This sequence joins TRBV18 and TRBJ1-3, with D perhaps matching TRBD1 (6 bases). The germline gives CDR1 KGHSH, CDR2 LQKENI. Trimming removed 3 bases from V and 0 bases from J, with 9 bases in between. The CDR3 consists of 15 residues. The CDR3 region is CASSPGQTSGNTIYF. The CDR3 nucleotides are TGTGCCAGCTCACCGGGACAAACCTCTGGAAACACCATATATTTT.

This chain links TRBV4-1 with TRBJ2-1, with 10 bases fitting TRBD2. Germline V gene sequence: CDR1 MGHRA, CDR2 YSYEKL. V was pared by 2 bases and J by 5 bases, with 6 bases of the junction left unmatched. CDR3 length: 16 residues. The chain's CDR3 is CASSQIPLAGDNEQFF. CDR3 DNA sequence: TGCGCCAGCAGCCAAATTCCCCTAGCGGGAGACAATGAGCAGTTCTTC.

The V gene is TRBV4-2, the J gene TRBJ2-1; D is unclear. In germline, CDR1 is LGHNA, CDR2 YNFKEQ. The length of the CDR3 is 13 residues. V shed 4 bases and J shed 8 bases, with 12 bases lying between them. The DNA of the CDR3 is TGTGCCAGCAGCCTAGACGTGAGTTATGAGCAGTTCTTC. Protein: CASSLDVSYEQFF.

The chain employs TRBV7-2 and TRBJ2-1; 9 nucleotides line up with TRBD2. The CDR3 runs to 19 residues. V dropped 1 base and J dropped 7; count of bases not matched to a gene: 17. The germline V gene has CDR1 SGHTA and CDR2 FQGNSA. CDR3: CASSLELLLAGVRGNEQFF. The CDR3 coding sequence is TGTGCCAGCAGCTTAGAATTGTTATTAGCGGGGGTCCGAGGGAATGAGCAGTTCTTC.